What follows describes a single T cell receptor (beta chain). Antigen specificity is unknown. This entry belongs to a study of radiotherapy plus CTLA-4 blockade in lung cancer. Study-wide background: Among all patients, more than 15% showed objective responses, while 30% to 35% had disease control.

Using immunoSEQ multiplex PCR, the repertoire was profiled, and TCRdb retains in-frame clones only, with some absent. Among around 59,000 clones listed, approximately 70% were seen once. Ipilimumab CTLA-4 blockade and focal radiation were given to patients with chemo-refractory metastatic non-small-cell lung cancer. General study results and limits: Following radiotherapy plus ipilimumab, tumor-derived TCR clones expanded in the blood.

The sequencing here drew on peripheral blood, taken from a patient treated with radiotherapy plus ipilimumab. The receptor was derived from a human donor with non-small cell lung cancer whose response to radiotherapy plus ipilimumab could not be evaluated.

The CDR3: CASSLGRTPLHF. CDR3 DNA sequence: TGTGCCAGCAGTTTGGGCCGAACACCCCTCCACTTT. This sequence joins TRBV28 and TRBJ1-6; D ambiguous. V lost 3 bases and J 11 bases, leaving 8 bases between the germline ends. The CDR3 runs to 12 residues. Per germline, CDR1 MDHEN and CDR2 SYDVKM.